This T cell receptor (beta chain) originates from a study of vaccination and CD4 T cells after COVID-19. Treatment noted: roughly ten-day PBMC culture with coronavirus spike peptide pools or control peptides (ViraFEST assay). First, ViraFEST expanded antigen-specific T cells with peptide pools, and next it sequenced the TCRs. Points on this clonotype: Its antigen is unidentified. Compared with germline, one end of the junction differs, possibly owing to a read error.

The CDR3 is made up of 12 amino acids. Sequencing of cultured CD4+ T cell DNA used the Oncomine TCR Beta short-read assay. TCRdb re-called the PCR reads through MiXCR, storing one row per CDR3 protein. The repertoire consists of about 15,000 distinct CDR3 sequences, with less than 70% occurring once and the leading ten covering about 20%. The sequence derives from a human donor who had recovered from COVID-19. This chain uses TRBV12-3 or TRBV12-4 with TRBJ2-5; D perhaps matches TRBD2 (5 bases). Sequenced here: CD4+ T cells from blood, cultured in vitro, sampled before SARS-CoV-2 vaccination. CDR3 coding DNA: TGTGCCGGCAGTTTAGCGCCGGAGACCCAGTACTTC. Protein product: CAGSLAPETQYF.